This TCR beta chain stems from a study of cytomegalovirus exposure and HLA in healthy donors. Study as a whole: The same platform was used for the 95 to 150 validation repertoires and the roughly 700 first-cohort repertoires, a later analysis reported. Study outcomes and limitations: That first-cohort TCR clusters tended to co-occur in the approximately 110 validation repertoires was found in a later analysis. Some public TCRs appeared in many individuals, while most sequences were rare.

CDR3 size: 14 residues. From germline, CDR1 is SGHDT and CDR2 YYEEEE. After removal of 4 bases from V and 6 bases from J, the junction contained 3 bases not matched to a gene. With respect to this clone: Its antigen remains unknown.

Data came from immunoSEQ multiplex PCR; TCRdb stores just in-frame clones and leaves some out. The sample lists more than 95,000 clones, about 83% occurring once. Sequenced input: PBMCs. This receptor was identified in a man aged 18 to 30 in good health and CMV-seronegative. V gene TRBV5-6 combines with J gene TRBJ2-1; 11 bases align to TRBD1. The CDR3, as DNA: TGTGCCAGCAGCGGGGACAGGGGGATCAATGAGCAGTTCTTC. Translated: CASSGDRGINEQFF.